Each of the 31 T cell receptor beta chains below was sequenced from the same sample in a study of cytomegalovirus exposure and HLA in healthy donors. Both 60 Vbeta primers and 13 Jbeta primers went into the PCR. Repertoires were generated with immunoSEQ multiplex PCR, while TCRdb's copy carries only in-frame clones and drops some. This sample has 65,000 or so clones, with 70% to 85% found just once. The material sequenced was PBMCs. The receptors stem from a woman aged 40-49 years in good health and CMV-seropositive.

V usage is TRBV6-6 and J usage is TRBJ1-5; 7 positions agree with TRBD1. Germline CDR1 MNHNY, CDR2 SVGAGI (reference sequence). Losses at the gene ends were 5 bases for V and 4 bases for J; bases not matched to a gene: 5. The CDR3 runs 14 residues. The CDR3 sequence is CASSPDRANQPQHF. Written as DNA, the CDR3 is TGTGCCAGCAGTCCCGACAGGGCAAATCAGCCCCAGCATTTT.

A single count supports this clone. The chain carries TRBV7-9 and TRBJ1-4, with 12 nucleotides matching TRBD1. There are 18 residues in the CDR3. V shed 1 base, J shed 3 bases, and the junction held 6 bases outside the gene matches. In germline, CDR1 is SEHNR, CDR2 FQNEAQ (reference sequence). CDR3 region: CASSLVGTGGLANEKLFF. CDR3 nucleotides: TGTGCCAGCAGCTTAGTTGGGACAGGGGGCCTTGCTAATGAAAAACTGTTTTTT.

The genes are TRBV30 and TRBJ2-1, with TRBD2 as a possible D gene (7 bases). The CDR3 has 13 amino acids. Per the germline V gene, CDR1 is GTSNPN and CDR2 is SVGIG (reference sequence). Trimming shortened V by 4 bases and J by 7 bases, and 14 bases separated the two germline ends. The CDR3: CAWTGGLRNEQFF. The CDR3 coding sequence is TGTGCCTGGACGGGGGGCCTCAGGAATGAGCAGTTCTTC.

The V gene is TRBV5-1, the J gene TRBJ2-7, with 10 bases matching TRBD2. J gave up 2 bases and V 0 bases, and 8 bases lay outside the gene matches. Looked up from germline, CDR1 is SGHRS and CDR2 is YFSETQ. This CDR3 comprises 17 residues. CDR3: CASSLARTSGPTYEQYF. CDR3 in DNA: TGCGCCAGCAGCTTGGCAAGGACTAGCGGCCCGACCTACGAGCAGTACTTC.

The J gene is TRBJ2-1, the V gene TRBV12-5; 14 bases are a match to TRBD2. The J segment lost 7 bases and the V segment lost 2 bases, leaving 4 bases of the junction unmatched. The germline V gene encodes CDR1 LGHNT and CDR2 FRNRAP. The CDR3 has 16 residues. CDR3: CASGLRLAGGRNEQFF. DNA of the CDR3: TGTGCTAGTGGTTTGAGACTAGCGGGGGGGAGAAATGAGCAGTTCTTC.

CDR3: CASETGLGPYEQYF. The CDR3 DNA reads TGTGCCTCGGAAACGGGGTTGGGTCCCTACGAGCAGTACTTC. This chain connects TRBV30 to TRBJ2-7; maybe TRBD2 (5 bases). This CDR3 has 14 amino acids. Germline CDR1 and CDR2: GTSNPN and SVGIG (reference sequence). V was clipped by 7 bases and J by 2 bases, with 18 bases between them.

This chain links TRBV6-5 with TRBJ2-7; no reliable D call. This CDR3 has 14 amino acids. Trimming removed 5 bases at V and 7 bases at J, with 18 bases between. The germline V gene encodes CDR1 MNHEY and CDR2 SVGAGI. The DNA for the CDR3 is TGTGCCAGCAGTGCCTCACGCGAGTCTCGGGAGCAGTACTTC. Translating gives CASSASRESREQYF.

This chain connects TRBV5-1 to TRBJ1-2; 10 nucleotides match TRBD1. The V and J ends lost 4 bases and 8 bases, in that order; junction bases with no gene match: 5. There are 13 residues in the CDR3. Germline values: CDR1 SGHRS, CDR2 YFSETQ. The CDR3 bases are TGCGCCAGCAGCCCCGACAGGGGGCAAGGCTACACCTTC. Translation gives CASSPDRGQGYTF.

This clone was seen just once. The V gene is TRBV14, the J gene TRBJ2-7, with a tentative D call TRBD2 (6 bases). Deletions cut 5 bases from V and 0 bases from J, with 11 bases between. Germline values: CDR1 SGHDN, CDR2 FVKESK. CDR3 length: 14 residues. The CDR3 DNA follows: TGTGCCAGCAGCATGCGGGGTCTCTCCTACGAGCAGTACTTC. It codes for CASSMRGLSYEQYF.

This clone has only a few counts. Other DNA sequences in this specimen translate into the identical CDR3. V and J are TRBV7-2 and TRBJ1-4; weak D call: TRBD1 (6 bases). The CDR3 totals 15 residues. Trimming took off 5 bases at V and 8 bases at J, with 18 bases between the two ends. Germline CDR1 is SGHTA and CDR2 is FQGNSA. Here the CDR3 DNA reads TGTGCCAGCAGCGCGGATACGGGGGGCCGGGAAAAACTGTTTTTT. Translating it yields CASSADTGGREKLFF.

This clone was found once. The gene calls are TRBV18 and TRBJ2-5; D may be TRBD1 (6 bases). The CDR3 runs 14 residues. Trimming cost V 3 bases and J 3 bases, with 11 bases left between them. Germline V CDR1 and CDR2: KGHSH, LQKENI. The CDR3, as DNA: TGTGCCAGCTCACCCGGACAGCAAGAAGAGACCCAGTACTTC. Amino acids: CASSPGQQEETQYF.

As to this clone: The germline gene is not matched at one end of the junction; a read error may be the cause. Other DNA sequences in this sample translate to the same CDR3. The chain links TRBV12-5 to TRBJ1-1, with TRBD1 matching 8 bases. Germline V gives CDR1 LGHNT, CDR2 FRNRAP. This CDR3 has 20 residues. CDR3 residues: CASGSQTWTGKNLANTEAFF. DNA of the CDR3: TGTGCCAGTGGTTCACAGACCTGGACAGGGAAAAACCTTGCGAACACTGAAGCTTTCTTT.

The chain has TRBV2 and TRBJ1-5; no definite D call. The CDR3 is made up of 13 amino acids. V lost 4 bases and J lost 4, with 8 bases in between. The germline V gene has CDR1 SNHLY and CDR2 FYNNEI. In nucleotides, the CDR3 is TGTGCCAGCAGTGGGCCCCTTAATCAGCCCCAGCATTTT. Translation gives CASSGPLNQPQHF.

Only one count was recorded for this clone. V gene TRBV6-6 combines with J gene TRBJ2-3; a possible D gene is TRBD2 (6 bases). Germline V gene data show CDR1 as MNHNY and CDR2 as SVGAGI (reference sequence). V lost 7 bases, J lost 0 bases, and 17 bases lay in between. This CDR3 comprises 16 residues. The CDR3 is CASTPGEQVSTDTQYF. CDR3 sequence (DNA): TGTGCCAGCACCCCGGGGGAACAGGTCAGCACAGATACGCAGTATTTT.

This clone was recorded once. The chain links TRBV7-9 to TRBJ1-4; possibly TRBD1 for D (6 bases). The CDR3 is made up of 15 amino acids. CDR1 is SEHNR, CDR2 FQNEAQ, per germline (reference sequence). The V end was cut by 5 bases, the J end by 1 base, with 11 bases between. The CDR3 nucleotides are TGTGCCAGCAGCACGGACAGTGAAACTAATGAAAAACTGTTTTTT. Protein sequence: CASSTDSETNEKLFF.

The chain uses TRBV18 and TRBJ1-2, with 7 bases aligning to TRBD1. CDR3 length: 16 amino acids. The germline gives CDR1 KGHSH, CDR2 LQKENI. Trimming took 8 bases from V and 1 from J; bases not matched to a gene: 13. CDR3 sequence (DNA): TGTGCCAGCGACAGGGATAACCCTGACTATAACTATGGCTACACCTTC. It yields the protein CASDRDNPDYNYGYTF.

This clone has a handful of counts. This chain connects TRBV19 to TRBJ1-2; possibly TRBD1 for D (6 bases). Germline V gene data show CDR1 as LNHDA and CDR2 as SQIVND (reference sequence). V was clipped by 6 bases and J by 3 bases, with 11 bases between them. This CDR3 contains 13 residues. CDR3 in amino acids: CASRSTGYYGYTF. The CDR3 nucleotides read TGTGCCAGTAGAAGTACAGGGTACTATGGCTACACCTTC.

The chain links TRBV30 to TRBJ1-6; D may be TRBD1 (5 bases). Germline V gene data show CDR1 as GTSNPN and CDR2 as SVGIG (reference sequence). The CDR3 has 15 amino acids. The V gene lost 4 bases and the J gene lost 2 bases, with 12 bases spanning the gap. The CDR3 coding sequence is TGTGCCTGGACCAAGGGGCTTACCTATAATTCACCCCTCCACTTT. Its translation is CAWTKGLTYNSPLHF.

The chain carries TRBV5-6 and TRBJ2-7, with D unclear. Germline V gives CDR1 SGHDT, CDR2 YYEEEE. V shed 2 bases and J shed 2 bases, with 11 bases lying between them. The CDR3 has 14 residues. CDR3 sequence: CASSLRLSPYEQYF. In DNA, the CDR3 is TGTGCCAGCAGCTTACGACTTAGTCCCTACGAGCAGTACTTC.

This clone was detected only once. CDR3 bases: TGTGCCAGCAGAACTAGCGGTTTCACAGATACGCAGTATTTT. Translation gives CASRTSGFTDTQYF. The J gene is TRBJ2-3, the V gene TRBV6-5, with 8 bases identical to TRBD2. V lost 6 bases and J lost 2; bases outside the gene matches: 4. Germline lookup yields CDR1 MNHEY and CDR2 SVGAGI. The CDR3 consists of 14 residues.

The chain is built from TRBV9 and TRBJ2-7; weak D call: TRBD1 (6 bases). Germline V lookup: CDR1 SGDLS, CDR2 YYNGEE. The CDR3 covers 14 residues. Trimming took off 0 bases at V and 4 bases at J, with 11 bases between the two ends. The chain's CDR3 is CASSVDAGAYEQYF. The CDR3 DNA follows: TGTGCCAGCAGCGTAGATGCAGGGGCGTACGAGCAGTACTTC.

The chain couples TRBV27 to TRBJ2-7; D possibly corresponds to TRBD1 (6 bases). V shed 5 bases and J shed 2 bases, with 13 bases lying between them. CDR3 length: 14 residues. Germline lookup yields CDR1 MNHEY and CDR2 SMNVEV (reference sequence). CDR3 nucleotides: TGTGCCAGCAGTATCAGGACAGCTACCTACGAGCAGTACTTC. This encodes CASSIRTATYEQYF.

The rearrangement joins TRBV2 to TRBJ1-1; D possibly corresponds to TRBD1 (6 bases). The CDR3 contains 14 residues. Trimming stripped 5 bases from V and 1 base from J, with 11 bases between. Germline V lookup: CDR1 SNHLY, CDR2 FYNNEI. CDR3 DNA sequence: TGTGCCAGCAGTAGGCAGGGGCAGAACACTGAAGCTTTCTTT. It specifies CASSRQGQNTEAFF.

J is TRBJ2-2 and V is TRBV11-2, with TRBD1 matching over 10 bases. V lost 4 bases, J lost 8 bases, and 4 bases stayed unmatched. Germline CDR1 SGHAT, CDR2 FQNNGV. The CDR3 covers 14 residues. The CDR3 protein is CASSSGTGAGELFF. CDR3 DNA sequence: TGTGCCAGCAGCTCCGGGACAGGGGCTGGGGAGCTGTTTTTT.

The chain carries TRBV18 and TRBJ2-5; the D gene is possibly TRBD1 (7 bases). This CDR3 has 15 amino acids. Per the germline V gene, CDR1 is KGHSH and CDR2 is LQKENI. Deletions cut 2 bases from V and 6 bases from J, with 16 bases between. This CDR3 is CASSPWPGGIKTQYF. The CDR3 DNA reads TGTGCCAGCTCACCATGGCCAGGGGGGATTAAGACCCAGTACTTC.

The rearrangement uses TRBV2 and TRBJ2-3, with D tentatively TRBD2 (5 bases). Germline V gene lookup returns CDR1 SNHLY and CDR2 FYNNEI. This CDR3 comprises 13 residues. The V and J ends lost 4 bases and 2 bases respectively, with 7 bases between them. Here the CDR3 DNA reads TGTGCCAGCAGTGCTGACTACACAGATACGCAGTATTTT. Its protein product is CASSADYTDTQYF.

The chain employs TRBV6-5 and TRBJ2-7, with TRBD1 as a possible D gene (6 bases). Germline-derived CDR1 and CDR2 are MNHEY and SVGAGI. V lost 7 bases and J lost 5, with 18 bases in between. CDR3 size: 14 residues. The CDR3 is CASTQGTVRDEQYF. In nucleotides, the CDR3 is TGTGCCAGCACCCAGGGGACGGTACGAGACGAGCAGTACTTC.

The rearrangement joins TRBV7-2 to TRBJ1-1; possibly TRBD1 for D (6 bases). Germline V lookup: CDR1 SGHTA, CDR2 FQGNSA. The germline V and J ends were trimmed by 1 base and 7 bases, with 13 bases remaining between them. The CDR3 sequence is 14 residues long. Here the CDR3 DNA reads TGTGCCAGCAGCTTAGAGGGACACTGGGTTGAAGCTTTCTTT. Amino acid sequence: CASSLEGHWVEAFF.

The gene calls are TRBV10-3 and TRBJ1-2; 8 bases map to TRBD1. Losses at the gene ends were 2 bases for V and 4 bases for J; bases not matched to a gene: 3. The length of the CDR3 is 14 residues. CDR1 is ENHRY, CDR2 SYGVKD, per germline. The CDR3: CAISEGQGVYGYTF. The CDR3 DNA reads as TGTGCCATCAGTGAGGGACAGGGAGTCTATGGCTACACCTTC.

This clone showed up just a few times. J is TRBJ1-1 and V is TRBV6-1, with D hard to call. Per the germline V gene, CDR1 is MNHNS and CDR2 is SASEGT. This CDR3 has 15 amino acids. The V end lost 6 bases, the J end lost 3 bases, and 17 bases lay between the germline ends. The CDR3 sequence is CASSPAVRMDTEAFF. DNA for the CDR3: TGTGCCAGCAGCCCGGCGGTGAGGATGGACACTGAAGCTTTCTTT.

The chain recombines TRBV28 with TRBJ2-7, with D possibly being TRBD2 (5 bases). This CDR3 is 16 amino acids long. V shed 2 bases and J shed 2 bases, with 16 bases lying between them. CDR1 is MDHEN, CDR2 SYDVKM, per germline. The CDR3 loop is CASSLGVGGQAYEQYF. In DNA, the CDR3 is TGTGCCAGCAGTTTAGGGGTCGGCGGGCAGGCCTACGAGCAGTACTTC.